This T cell receptor (beta chain) stems from a study of blood T cell repertoires in COVID-19. On the study more broadly: Both acute and convalescent COVID-19 samples were obtained from the United States, Italy and Spain.

The CDR3 sequence is 13 residues long. Germline CDR1 reads SGHTA; CDR2 reads FQGNSA. After removal of 10 bases from V and 4 bases from J, the junction contained 4 bases not matched to a gene. As processed by the authors: Estimation of nucleated cell counts relied on the amplification of reference gene primers. The protocol was immunoSEQ multiplex PCR, while the TCRdb copy is restricted to in-frame clones and leaves out a portion. The D gene and trimming were derived from the DNA, and the V and J assignments and clone size from that table. This sample has roughly 410,000 clones; around 91% occur once, and the top ten carry about 1.4%. A Seattle source enrolled patients during active infection and followed them longitudinally.

The sequenced material came from peripheral blood. The sequence derives from a woman aged 40-49 years with COVID-19, enrolled during active disease. The V gene is TRBV7-2, the J gene TRBJ2-1, with 10 bases fitting TRBD2. The CDR3 spells CATRTSGYNEQFF. CDR3 nucleotide sequence: TGTGCCACCCGGACTAGCGGATACAATGAGCAGTTCTTC.